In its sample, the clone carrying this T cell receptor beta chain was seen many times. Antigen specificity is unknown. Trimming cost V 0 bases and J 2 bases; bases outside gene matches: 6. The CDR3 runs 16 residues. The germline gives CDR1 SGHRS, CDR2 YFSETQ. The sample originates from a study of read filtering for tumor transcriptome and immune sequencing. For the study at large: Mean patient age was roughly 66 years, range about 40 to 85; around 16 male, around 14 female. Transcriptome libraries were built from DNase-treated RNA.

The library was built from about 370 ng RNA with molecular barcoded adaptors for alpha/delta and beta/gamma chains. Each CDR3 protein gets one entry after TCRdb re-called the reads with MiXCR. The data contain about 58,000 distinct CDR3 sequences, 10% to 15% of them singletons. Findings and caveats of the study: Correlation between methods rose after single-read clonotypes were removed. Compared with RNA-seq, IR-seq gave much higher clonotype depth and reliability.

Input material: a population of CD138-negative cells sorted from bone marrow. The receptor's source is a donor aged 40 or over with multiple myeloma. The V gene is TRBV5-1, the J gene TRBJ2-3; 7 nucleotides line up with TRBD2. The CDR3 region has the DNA TGCGCCAGCAGCTTGGAGGCGGGGGACCTCACAGATACGCAGTATTTT. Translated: CASSLEAGDLTDTQYF.